This TCR beta chain stems from a study of monozygotic twins with inflammatory bowel disease. Whole-study results and caveats: For IBD patients, clonotypes shared with others were fewer than for healthy twins, especially with disease activity. The analysis failed to separate different T cell subtypes.

A note on this clonotype: Its antigen remains unknown.

Sampling involved one blood draw (roughly 2.5 ml) for every donor. TCRdb re-called the 5' RACE reads and gives one entry per CDR3 protein, without DNA. The data include fewer than 110,000 distinct CDR3 sequences; the top ten clones carry around 1.9%. The germline V gene encodes CDR1 SGHDN and CDR2 FVKESK. The CDR3 has 13 amino acids. The rearrangement joins TRBV14 to TRBJ1-5. This clonotype was obtained from a human donor with ulcerative colitis or Crohn's disease, or a healthy co-twin of an affected twin (not recorded which). Sequencing input: blood. The CDR3 region is CASSQDSHQPQHF.